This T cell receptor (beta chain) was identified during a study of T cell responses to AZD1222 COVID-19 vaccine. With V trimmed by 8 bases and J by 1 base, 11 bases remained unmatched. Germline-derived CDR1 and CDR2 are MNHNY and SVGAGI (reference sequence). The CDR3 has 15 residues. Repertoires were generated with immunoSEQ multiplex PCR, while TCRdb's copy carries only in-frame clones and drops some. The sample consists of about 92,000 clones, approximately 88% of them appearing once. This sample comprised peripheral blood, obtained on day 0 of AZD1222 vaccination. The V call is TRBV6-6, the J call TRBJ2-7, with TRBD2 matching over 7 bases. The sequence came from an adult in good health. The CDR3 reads CASSGLGVGSYEQYF. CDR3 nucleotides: TGTGCCAGCTCTGGACTAGGAGTCGGGTCCTACGAGCAGTACTTC.